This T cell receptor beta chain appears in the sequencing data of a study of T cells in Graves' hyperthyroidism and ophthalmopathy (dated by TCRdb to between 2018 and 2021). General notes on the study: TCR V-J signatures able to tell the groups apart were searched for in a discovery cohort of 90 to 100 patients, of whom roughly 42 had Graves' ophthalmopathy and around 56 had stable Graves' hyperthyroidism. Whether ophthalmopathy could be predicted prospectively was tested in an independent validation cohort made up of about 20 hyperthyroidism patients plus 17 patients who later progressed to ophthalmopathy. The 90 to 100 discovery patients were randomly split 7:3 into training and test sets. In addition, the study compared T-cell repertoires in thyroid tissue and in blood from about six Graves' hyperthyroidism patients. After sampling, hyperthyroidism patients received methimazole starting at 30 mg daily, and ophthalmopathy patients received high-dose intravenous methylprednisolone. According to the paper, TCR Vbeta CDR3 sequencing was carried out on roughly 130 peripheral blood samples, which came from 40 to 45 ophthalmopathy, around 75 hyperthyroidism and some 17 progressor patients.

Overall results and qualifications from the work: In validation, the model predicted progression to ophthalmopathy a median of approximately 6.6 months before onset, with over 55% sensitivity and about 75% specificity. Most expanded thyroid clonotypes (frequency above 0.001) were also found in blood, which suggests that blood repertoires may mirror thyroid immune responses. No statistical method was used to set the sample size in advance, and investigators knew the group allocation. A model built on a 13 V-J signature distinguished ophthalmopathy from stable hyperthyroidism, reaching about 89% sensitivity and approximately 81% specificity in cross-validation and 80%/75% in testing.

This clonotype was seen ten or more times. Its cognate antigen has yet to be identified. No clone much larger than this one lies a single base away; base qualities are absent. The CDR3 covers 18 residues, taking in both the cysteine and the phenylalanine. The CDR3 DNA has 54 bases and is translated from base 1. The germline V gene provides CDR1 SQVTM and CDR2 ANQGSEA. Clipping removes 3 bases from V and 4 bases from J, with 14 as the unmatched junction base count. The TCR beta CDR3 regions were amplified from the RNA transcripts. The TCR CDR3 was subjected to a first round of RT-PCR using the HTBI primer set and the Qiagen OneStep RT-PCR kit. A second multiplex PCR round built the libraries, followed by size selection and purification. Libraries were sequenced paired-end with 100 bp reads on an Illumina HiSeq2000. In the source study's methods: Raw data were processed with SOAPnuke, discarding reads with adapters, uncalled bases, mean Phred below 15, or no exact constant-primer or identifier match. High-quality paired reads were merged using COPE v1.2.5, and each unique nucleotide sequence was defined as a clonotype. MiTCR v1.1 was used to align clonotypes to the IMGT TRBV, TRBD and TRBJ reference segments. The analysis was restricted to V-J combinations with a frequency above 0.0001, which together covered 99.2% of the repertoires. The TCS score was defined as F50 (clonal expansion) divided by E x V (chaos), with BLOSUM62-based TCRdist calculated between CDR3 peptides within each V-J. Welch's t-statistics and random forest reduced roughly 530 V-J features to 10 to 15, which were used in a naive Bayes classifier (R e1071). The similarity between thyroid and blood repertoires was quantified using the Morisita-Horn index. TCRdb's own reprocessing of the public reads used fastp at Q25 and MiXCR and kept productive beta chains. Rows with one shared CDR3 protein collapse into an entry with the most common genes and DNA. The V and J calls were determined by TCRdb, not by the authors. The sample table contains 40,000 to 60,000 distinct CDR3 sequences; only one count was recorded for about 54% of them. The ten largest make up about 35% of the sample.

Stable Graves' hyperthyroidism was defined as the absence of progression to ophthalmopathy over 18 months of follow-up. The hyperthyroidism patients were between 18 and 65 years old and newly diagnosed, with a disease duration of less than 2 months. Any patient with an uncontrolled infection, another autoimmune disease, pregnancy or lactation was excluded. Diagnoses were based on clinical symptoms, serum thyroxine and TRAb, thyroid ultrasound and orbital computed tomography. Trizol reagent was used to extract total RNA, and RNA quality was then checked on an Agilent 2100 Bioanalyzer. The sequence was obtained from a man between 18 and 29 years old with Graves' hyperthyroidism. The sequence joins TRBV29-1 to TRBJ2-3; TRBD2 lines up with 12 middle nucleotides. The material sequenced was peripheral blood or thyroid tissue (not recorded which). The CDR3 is CSVDPDLRTSGNADTQYF. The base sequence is TGCAGCGTTGACCCGGACCTGAGGACTAGCGGGAACGCAGATACGCAGTATTTT.